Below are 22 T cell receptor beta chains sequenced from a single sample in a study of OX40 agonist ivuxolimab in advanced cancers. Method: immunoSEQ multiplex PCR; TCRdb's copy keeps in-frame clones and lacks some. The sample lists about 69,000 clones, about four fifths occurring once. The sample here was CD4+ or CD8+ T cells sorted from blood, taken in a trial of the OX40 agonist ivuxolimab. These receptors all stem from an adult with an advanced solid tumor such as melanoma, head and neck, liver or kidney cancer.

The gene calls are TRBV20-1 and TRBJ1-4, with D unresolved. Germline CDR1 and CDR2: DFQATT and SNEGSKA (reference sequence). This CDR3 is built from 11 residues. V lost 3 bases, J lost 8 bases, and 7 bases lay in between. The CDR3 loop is CSASFEEKLFF. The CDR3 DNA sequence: TGCAGTGCTAGTTTCGAGGAAAAACTGTTTTTT.

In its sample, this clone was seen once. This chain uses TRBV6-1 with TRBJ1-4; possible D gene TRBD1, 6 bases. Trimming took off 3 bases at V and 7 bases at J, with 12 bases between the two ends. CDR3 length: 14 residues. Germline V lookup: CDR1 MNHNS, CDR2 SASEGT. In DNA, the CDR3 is TGTGCCAGCAGTGAGCAGGGGAGGTCTGAAAAACTGTTTTTT. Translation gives CASSEQGRSEKLFF.

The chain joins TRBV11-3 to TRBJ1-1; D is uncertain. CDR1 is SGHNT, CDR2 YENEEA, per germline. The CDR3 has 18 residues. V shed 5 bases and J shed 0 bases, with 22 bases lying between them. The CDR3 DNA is TGTGCCAGCAGCCCTTTAAGCCCCTCCGGCAGGATGAACACTGAAGCTTTCTTT. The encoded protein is CASSPLSPSGRMNTEAFF.

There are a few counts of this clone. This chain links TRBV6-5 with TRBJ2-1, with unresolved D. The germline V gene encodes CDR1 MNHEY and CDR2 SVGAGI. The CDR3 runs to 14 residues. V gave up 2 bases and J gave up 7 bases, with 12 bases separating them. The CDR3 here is CASSYGLTRNEQFF. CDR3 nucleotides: TGTGCCAGCAGTTACGGGCTTACAAGGAATGAGCAGTTCTTC.

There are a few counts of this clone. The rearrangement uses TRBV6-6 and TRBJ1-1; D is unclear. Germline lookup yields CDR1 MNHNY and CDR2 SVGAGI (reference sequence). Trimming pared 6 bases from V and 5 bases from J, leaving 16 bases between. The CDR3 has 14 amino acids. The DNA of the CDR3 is TGTGCCAGCAGCCCAACGGGCAAGAGGACTGAAGCTTTCTTT. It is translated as CASSPTGKRTEAFF.

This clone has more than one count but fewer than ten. In DNA, the CDR3 is TGCGCCAGCAGCCCCCAGGCCGCATCCTACGAGCAGTACTTC. It encodes CASSPQAASYEQYF. This chain uses TRBV5-1 with TRBJ2-7; D uncertain. The CDR3 totals 14 residues. Germline V lookup: CDR1 SGHRS, CDR2 YFSETQ. V gave up 4 bases and J gave up 1 base, with 12 bases separating them.

The CDR3 DNA reads as TGTGCCAGCAGTTCCACAGGGGGCGGCTATGGCTACACCTTC. Translation: CASSSTGGGYGYTF. The rearrangement links TRBV28 to TRBJ1-2; TRBD1 matches 9 bases. CDR1 is MDHEN, CDR2 SYDVKM, per germline. This CDR3 is built from 14 residues. Unmatched junction bases numbered 4, after V lost 4 bases and J lost 4 bases.

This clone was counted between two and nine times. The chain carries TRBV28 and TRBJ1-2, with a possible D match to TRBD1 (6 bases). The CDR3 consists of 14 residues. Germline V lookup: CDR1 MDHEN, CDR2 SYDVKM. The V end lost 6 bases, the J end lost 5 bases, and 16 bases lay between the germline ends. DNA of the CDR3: TGTGCCAGCAGCGCCACGGGGGGGCCATATGGCTACACCTTC. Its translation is CASSATGGPYGYTF.

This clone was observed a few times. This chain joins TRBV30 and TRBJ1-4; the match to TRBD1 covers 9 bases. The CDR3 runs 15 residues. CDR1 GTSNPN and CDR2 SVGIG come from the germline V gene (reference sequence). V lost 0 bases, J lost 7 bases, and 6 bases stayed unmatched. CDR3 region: CAWSVWGQGGEKLFF. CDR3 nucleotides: TGTGCCTGGAGTGTATGGGGACAGGGAGGTGAAAAACTGTTTTTT.

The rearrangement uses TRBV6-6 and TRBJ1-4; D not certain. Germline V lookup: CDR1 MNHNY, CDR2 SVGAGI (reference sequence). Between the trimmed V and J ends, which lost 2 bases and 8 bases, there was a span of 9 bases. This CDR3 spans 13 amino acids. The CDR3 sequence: CASSYRDLEKLFF. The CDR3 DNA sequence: TGTGCCAGCAGTTACAGGGATCTGGAAAAACTGTTTTTT.

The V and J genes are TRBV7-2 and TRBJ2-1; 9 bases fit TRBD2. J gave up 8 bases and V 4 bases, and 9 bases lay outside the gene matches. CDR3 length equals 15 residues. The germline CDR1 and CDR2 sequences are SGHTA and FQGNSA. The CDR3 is CASSSPGLAPHEQFF. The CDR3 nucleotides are TGTGCCAGCAGCTCGCCGGGACTAGCCCCCCATGAGCAGTTCTTC.

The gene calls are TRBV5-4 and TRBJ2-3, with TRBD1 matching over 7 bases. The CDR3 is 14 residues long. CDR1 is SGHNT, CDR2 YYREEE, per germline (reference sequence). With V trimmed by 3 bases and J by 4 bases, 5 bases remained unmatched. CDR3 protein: CASSSDRAADTQYF. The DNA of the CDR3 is TGTGCCAGCAGCTCTGACAGGGCCGCAGATACGCAGTATTTT.

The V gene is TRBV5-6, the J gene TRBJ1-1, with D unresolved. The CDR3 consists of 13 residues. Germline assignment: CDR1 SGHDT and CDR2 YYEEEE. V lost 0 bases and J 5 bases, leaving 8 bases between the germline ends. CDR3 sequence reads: CASSLAAETEAFF. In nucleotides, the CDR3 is TGTGCCAGCAGCTTGGCCGCAGAGACTGAAGCTTTCTTT. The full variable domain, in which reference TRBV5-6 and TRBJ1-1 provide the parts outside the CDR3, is DAGVTQSPTHLIKTRGQQVTLRCSPKSGHDTVSWYQQALGQGPQFIFQYYEEEERQRGNFPDRFSGHQFPNYSSELNVNALLLGDSALYLCASSLAAETEAFFGQGTRLTVV.

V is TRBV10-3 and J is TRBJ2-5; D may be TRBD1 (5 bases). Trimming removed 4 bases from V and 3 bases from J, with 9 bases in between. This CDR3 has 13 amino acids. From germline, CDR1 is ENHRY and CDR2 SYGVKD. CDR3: CAISGGREETQYF. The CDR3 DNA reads TGTGCCATCAGTGGAGGCAGGGAAGAGACCCAGTACTTC.

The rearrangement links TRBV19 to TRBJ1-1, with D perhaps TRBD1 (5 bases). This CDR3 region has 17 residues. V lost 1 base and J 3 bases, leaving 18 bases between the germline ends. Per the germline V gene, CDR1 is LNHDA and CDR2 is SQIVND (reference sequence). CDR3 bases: TGTGCCAGTAGTATAGCCCTTTTACGGGGGTCGGACACTGAAGCTTTCTTT. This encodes CASSIALLRGSDTEAFF.

The CDR3 region is CAWSPWDRSNQPQHF. The CDR3 bases are TGTGCCTGGAGCCCCTGGGACAGAAGCAATCAGCCCCAGCATTTT. This chain uses TRBV30 with TRBJ1-5, with 7 bases that match TRBD1. V trimming: 3 bases; J trimming: 1 base; junction bases outside the gene matches: 6. CDR1 is GTSNPN, CDR2 SVGIG, per germline (reference sequence). The CDR3 runs 15 residues. Combining the CDR3 with reference TRBV30 and TRBJ1-5 gives the whole variable domain SQTIHQWPATLVQPVGSPLSLECTVEGTSNPNLYWYRQAAGRGLQLLFYSVGIGQISSEVPQNLSASRPQDRQFILSSKKLLLSDSGFYLCAWSPWDRSNQPQHFGDGTRLSIL.

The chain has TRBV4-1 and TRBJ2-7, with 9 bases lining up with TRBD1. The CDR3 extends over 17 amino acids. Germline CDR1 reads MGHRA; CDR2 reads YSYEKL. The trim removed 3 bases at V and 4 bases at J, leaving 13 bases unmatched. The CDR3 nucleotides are TGCGCCAGCAGCCACCAAACCGGGACAGGGAATTTTTACGAGCAGTACTTC. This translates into CASSHQTGTGNFYEQYF.

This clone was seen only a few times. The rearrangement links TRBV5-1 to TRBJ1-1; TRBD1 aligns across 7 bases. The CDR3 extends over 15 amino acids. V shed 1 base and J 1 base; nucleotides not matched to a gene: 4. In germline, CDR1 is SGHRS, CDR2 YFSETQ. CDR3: CASSLTGDPNTEAFF. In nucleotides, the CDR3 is TGCGCCAGCAGCTTGACAGGGGACCCGAACACTGAAGCTTTCTTT. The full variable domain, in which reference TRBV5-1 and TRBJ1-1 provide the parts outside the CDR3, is KAGVTQTPRYLIKTRGQQVTLSCSPISGHRSVSWYQQTPGQGLQFLFEYFSETQRNKGNFPGRFSGRQFSNSRSEMNVSTLELGDSALYLCASSLTGDPNTEAFFGQGTRLTVV.

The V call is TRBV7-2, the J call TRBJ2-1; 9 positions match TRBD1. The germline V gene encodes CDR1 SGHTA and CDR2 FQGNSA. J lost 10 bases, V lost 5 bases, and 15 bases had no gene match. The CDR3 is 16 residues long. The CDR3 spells CASSPTGTGPGGEQFF. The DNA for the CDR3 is TGTGCCAGCAGCCCTACAGGGACAGGGCCCGGGGGGGAGCAGTTCTTC.

CDR3 nucleotide sequence: TGTGCCAGCAGTTTATCCCCCCTGGCGCAGACACACTATGGCTACACCTTC. Translation: CASSLSPLAQTHYGYTF. The rearrangement joins TRBV27 to TRBJ1-2, with no clear D. Germline V gene data show CDR1 as MNHEY and CDR2 as SMNVEV (reference sequence). The CDR3 is 17 residues long. V lost 0 bases to trimming and J lost 3 bases, with 17 bases between them.

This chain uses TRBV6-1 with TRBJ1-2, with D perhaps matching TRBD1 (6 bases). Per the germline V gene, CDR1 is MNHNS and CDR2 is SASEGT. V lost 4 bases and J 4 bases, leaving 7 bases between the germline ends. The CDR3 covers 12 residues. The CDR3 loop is CASSADSYGYTF. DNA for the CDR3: TGTGCCAGCAGTGCGGACAGCTATGGCTACACCTTC.

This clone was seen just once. The CDR3 loop reads CASSKGLRVGTQYF. The DNA for the CDR3 is TGTGCCAGCAGCAAAGGTTTAAGGGTTGGTACGCAGTATTTT. The V gene is TRBV21-1, the J gene TRBJ2-3. TRBV21-1 is noted as a pseudogene. This CDR3 spans 14 amino acids.